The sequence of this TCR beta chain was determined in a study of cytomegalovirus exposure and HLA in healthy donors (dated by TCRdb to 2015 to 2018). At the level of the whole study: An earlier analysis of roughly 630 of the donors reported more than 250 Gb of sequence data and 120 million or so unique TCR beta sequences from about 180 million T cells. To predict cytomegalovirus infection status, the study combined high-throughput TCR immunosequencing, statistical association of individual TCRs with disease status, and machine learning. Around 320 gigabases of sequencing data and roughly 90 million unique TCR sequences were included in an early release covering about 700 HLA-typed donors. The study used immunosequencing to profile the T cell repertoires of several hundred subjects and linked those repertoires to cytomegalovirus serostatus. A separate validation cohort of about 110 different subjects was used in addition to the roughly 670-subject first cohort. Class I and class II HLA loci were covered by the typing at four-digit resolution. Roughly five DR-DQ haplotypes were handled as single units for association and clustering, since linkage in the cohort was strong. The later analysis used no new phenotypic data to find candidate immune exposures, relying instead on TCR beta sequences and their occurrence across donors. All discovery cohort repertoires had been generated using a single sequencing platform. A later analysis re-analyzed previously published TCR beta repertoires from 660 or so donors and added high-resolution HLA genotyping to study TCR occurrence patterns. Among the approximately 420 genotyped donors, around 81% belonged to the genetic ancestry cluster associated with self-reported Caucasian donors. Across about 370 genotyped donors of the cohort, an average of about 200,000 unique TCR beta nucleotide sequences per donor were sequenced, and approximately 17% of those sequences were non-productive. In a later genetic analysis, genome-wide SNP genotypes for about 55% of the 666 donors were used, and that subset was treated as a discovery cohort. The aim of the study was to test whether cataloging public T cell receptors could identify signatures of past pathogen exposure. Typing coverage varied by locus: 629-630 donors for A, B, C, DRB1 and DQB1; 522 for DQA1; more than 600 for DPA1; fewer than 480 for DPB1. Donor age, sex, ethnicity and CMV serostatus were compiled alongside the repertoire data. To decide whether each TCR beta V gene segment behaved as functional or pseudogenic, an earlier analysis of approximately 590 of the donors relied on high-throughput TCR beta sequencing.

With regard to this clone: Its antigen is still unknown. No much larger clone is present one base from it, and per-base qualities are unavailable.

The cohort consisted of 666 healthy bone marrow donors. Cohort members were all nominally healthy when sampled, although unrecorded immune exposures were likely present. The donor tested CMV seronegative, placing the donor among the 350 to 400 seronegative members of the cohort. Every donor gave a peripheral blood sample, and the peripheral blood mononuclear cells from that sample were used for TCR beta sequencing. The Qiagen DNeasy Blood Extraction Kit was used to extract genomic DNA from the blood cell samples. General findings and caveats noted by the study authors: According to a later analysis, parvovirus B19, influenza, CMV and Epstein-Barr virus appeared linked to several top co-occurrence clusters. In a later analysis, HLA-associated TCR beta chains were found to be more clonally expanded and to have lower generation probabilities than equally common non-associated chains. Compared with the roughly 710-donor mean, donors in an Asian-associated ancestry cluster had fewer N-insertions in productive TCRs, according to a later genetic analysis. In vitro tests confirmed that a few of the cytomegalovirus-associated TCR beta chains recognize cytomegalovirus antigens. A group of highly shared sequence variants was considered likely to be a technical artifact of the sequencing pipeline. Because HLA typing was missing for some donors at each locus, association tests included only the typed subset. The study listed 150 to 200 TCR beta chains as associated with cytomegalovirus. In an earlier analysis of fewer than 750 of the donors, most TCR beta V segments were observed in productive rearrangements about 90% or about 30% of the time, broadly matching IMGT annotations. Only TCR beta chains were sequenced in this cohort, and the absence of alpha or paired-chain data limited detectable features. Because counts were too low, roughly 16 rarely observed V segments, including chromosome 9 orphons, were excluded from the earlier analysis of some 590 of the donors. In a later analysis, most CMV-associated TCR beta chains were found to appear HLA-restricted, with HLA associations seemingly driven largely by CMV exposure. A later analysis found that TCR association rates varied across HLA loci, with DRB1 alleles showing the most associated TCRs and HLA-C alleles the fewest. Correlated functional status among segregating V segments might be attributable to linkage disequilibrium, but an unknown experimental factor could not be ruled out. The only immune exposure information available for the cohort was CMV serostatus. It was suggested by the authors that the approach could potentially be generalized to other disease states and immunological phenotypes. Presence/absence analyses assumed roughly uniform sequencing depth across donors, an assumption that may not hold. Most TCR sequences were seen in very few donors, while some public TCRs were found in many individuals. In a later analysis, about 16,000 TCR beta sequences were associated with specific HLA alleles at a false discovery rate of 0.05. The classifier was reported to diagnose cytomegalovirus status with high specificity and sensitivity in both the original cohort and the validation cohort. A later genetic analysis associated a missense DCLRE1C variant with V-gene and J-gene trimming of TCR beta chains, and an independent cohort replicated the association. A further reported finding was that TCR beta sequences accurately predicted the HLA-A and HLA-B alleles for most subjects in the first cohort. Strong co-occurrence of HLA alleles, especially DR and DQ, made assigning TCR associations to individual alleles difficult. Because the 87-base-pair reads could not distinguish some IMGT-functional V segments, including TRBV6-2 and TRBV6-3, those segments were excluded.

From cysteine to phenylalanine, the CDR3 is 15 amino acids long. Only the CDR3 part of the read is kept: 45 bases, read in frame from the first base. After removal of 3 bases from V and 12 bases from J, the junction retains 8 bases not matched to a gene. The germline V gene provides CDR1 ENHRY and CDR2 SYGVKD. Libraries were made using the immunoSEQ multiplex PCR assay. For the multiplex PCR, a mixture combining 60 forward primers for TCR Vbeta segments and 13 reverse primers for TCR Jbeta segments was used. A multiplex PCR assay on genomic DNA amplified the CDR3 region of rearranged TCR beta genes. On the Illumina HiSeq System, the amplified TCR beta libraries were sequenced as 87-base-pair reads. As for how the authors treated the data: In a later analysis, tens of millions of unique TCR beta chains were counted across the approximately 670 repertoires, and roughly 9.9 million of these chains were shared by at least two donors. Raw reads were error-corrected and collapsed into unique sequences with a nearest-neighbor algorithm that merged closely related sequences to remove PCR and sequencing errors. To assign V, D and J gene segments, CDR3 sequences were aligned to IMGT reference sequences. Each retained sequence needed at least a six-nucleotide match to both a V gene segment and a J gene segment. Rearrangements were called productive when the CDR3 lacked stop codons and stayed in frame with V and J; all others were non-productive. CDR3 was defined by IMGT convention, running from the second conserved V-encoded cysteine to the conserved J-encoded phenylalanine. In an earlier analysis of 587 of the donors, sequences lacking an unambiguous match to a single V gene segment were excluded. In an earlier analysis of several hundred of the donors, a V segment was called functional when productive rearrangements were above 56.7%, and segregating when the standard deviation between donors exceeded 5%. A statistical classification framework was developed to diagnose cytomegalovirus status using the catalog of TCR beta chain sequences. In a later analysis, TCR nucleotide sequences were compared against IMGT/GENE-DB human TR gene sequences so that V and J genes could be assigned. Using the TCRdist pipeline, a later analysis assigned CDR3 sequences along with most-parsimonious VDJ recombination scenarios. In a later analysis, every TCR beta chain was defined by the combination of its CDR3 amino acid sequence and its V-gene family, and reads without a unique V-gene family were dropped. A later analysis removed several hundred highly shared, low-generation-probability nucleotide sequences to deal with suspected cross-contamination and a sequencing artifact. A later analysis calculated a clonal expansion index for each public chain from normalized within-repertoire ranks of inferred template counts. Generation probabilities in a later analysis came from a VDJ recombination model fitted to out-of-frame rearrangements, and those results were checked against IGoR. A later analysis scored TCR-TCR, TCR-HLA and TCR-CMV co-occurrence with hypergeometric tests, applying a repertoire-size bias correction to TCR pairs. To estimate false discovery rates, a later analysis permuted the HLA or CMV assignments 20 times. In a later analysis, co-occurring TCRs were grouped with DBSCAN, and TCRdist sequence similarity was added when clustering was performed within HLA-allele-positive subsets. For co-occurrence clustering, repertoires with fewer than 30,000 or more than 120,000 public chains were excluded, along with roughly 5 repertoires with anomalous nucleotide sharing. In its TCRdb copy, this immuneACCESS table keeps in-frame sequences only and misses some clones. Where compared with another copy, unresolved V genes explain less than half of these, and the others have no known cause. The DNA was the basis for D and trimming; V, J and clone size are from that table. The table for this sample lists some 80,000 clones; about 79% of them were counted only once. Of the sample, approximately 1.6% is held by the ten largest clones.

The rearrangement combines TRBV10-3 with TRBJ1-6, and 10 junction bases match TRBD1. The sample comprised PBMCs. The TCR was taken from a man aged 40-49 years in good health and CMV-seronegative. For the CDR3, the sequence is CAISERTGGQGPLHF. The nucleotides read TGTGCCATCAGTGAAAGGACAGGGGGGCAAGGACCCCTCCACTTT.